Listed here are 24 T cell receptor beta chains from one sample, sequenced in a study of T cells in Graves' hyperthyroidism and ophthalmopathy. Researchers amplified the TCR beta CDR3 regions from RNA transcripts. First-round RT-PCR targeting the TCR CDR3 was performed with the HTBI primer set. One entry per CDR3 protein, called by TCRdb with MiXCR from the multiplex PCR reads. The sample holds roughly 630,000 distinct CDR3 sequences; approximately 14% are singletons and the top ten take around 6.6%. Source material: blood. Source of these receptors: a woman aged 25 to 39 with Graves' hyperthyroidism.

CDR3: CASSATPGDSMNTEAFF. CDR3 bases: TGTGCCAGCAGTGCCACCCCGGGGGACAGCATGAACACTGAAGCTTTCTTT. The chain carries TRBV27 and TRBJ1-1, with TRBD1 matching 7 bases. CDR1 is MNHEY and CDR2 is SMNVEV in the germline V gene (reference sequence). The CDR3 length is 17 residues. J gave up 0 bases and V 5 bases, and 12 bases lay outside the gene matches.

A note on this clonotype: A read error is possible here, since a much larger clone lies one base away. The V gene is TRBV6-5, the J gene TRBJ1-1, with no clear D. This CDR3 contains 16 residues. The V gene lost 4 bases and the J gene lost 0 bases, with 15 bases spanning the gap. Germline-derived CDR1 and CDR2 are MNHEY and SVGAGI. The CDR3 loop is CASSFIDDGVNTEAFF. The CDR3 nucleotides read TGTGCCAGCAGTTTTATCGACGACGGGGTGAACACTGAAGCTTTCTTT.

The chain carries TRBV6-5 and TRBJ2-2; D is ambiguous. Germline V CDR1 and CDR2: MNHEY, SVGAGI. This CDR3 region has 15 residues. Deletions cut 2 bases from V and 3 bases from J, with 10 bases between. CDR3 nucleotide sequence: TGTGCCAGCAGTTACGTCTCCTTCGACACCGGGGAGCTGTTTTTT. This codes for CASSYVSFDTGELFF.

This clonotype has a count of ten or more. The chain recombines TRBV24-1 with TRBJ1-5, with no clear D. The CDR3 length is 17 residues. CDR1 and CDR2 from the germline V gene are KGHDR and SFDVKD. Trimming took 2 bases from V and 4 from J, leaving 17 bases between them. CDR3 sequence: CATSDSKGGIANQPQHF. CDR3 DNA: TGTGCCACCAGTGATTCCAAGGGTGGCATAGCAAATCAGCCCCAGCATTTT.

This clonotype was picked up many times. The J gene is TRBJ2-1, the V gene TRBV20-1, with 15 bases lining up with TRBD2. Germline assignment: CDR1 DFQATT and CDR2 SNEGSKA (reference sequence). The CDR3 length is 14 residues. Trimming at V came to 3 bases and at J to 6 bases, leaving 0 bases not matched to a gene. This chain's CDR3 is CSARGLAGGNEQFF. The DNA of the CDR3 is TGCAGTGCTAGGGGACTAGCGGGGGGCAATGAGCAGTTCTTC.

The table lists this clonotype with many counts. V gene TRBV30 combines with J gene TRBJ1-1, with 8 bases that match TRBD1. Germline assignment: CDR1 GTSNPN and CDR2 SVGIG (reference sequence). The CDR3 sequence is 14 residues long. Unmatched junction bases numbered 5, after V lost 4 bases and J lost 1 base. The CDR3 DNA reads TGTGCCTGGATTCTCAGGGGGCCGAACACTGAAGCTTTCTTT. Amino acids: CAWILRGPNTEAFF.

The J gene is TRBJ2-1, the V gene TRBV27; the match to TRBD2 covers 8 bases. Germline assignment: CDR1 MNHEY and CDR2 SMNVEV (reference sequence). This CDR3 has 14 amino acids. After removal of 3 bases from V and 8 bases from J, the junction contained 6 bases not matched to a gene. The CDR3 here is CASSFGRGAHEQFF. The CDR3 DNA is TGTGCCAGCAGTTTCGGGAGGGGGGCTCATGAGCAGTTCTTC.

J is TRBJ1-5 and V is TRBV5-8, with 7 bases fitting TRBD1. CDR3 length: 17 amino acids. Germline CDR1 SGHTS, CDR2 YDEGEE. V trimming: 2 bases; J trimming: 1 base; junction bases outside the gene matches: 9. The CDR3 here is CASSFTTGQRSNQPQHF. CDR3 DNA sequence: TGTGCCAGCAGCTTTACTACGGGACAGAGAAGCAATCAGCCCCAGCATTTT.

This clonotype showed up just a few times. V and J are TRBV29-1 and TRBJ2-1; D is uncertain. Germline CDR1 SQVTM, CDR2 ANQGSEA. The V end was cut by 3 bases, the J end by 3 bases, with 9 bases between. This CDR3 comprises 13 residues. The CDR3 here is CSVERHSYNEQFF. DNA for the CDR3: TGCAGCGTTGAGAGGCACAGCTACAATGAGCAGTTCTTC.

The table lists this clonotype with many counts. The chain recombines TRBV28 with TRBJ1-1, with a weak D call TRBD1 (5 bases). CDR3 length: 13 residues. The germline gives CDR1 MDHEN, CDR2 SYDVKM. The ends were cut back, 3 bases at V and 4 bases at J, with 9 bases in the middle. The CDR3 DNA is TGTGCCAGCAGTTTGACAGTACTCACTGAAGCTTTCTTT. Translating it yields CASSLTVLTEAFF. Combining the CDR3 with reference TRBV28 and TRBJ1-1 gives the whole variable domain DVKVTQSSRYLVKRTGEKVFLECVQDMDHENMFWYRQDPGLGLRLIYFSYDVKMKEKGDIPEGYSVSREKKERFSLILESASTNQTSMYLCASSLTVLTEAFFGQGTRLTVV.

This clonotype has more than one count but fewer than ten. A junction boundary mismatches the germline segment, possibly from a read error. The V gene is TRBV11-2, the J gene TRBJ2-1, with a tentative D call TRBD1 (5 bases). The length of the CDR3 is 15 residues. Germline V gene data show CDR1 as SGHAT and CDR2 as FQNNGV. CDR3 region: CASSLDPLRRQLQLF. The CDR3 DNA follows: TGTGCCAGCAGCTTAGACCCACTCCGCCGACAGCTTCAGTTATTC.

This sequence joins TRBV9 and TRBJ1-2; 8 nucleotides align to TRBD1. The length of the CDR3 is 16 residues. Trimming at V came to 3 bases and at J to 8 bases, leaving 15 bases not matched to a gene. Germline CDR1 reads SGDLS; CDR2 reads YYNGEE. CDR3 in amino acids: CASSGRGGTGGAGYTF. CDR3 in DNA: TGTGCCAGCAGCGGGAGGGGAGGGACAGGAGGTGCCGGCTACACCTTC.

This clonotype was detected ten times or more. The CDR3 reads CSARRQGIPYEQYF. In DNA, the CDR3 is TGCAGTGCTAGGCGACAGGGTATCCCCTACGAGCAGTACTTC. This chain joins TRBV20-1 and TRBJ2-7; 7 positions match TRBD1. V was pared by 3 bases and J by 2 bases, with 7 bases of the junction left unmatched. The CDR3 is made up of 14 amino acids. Germline CDR1 is DFQATT and CDR2 is SNEGSKA (reference sequence).

The sample holds a few counts of this clonotype. V is TRBV20-1 and J is TRBJ1-4; D remains ambiguous. This CDR3 has 17 amino acids. V gave up 3 bases and J gave up 8 bases, with 25 bases separating them. Germline V gene lookup returns CDR1 DFQATT and CDR2 SNEGSKA (reference sequence). The CDR3 sequence is CSASPVFGSRVKEKLFF. The CDR3 DNA reads as TGCAGTGCTAGTCCTGTGTTCGGGAGTCGGGTAAAGGAAAAACTGTTTTTT.

For this clonotype: Being one base from a much bigger clone, this may be a read error. The chain combines TRBV12-5 with TRBJ2-1, with D uncertain. Looked up from germline, CDR1 is LGHNT and CDR2 is FRNRAP. The CDR3 is 12 residues long. The DNA of the CDR3 is TGTGCTAGTGGTTACCTTTACAATGGGCAGTTCTTC. It encodes CASGYLYNGQFF.

Concerning this clonotype itself: One end of the junction does not line up with germline, which may come from a read error. The V call is TRBV5-1, the J call TRBJ2-1; D unresolved. This CDR3 comprises 17 residues. CDR1 and CDR2 from the germline V gene are SGHRS and YFSETQ. The CDR3 loop is CASSFTAGRRSYNEQFF. DNA of the CDR3: TGTGCCAGCAGCTTCACGGCTGGCAGGCGGTCCTACAATGAGCAGTTCTTC.

Remarks on this clonotype: A much larger clone lies a single base off, so this may be a read error. The J gene is TRBJ2-1, the V gene TRBV18; unclear D gene. Germline V lookup: CDR1 KGHSH, CDR2 LQKENI. The CDR3 runs to 16 residues. CDR3 region: CASPPPGHYKDNEQFF. CDR3 sequence (DNA): TGTGCCAGCCCACCACCTGGGCACTACAAAGACAATGAGCAGTTCTTC.

This clonotype occurred a few times. The chain has TRBV18 and TRBJ2-2, with 9 bases aligning to TRBD1. Germline V gives CDR1 KGHSH, CDR2 LQKENI. V dropped 4 bases and J dropped 4; count of bases not matched to a gene: 7. This CDR3 is 16 amino acids long. CDR3 loop: CASSRRDRDSTGELFF. The CDR3 DNA reads TGTGCCAGCTCACGCCGGGACAGGGATTCCACCGGGGAGCTGTTTTTT.

V and J are TRBV7-6 and TRBJ2-1, with 9 bases fitting TRBD2. CDR1 SGHVS and CDR2 FNYEAQ come from the germline V gene. This CDR3 spans 16 amino acids. V dropped 3 bases and J dropped 2; count of bases not matched to a gene: 5. CDR3 in DNA: TGTGCCAGCAGCTTCTCTAGCGGGATTGCCTACAATGAGCAGTTCTTC. It is translated as CASSFSSGIAYNEQFF.

The rearrangement uses TRBV9 and TRBJ2-1; TRBD2 agrees at 14 bases. Germline CDR1 reads SGDLS; CDR2 reads YYNGEE. This CDR3 region has 17 residues. Trimming removed 4 bases from V and 7 bases from J; junction bases left unmatched: 10. The chain's CDR3 is CASSPPAGTSGSNEQFF. CDR3 nucleotides: TGTGCCAGCAGCCCCCCCGCCGGGACTAGCGGGAGTAATGAGCAGTTCTTC. Supplemented by reference TRBV9 and TRBJ2-1, the full variable domain reads DSGVTQTPKHLITATGQRVTLRCSPRSGDLSVYWYQQSLDQGLQFLIQYYNGEERAKGNILERFSAQQFPDLHSELNLSSLELGDSALYFCASSPPAGTSGSNEQFFGPGTRLTVL.

The chain employs TRBV3-1 and TRBJ1-5; possibly TRBD1 for D (6 bases). The germline gives CDR1 LGHDT, CDR2 YNNKEL (reference sequence). The V and J ends lost 1 base and 9 bases respectively, with 16 bases between them. There are 15 residues in the CDR3. CDR3 sequence reads: CASSQGDRTEWPQHF. The CDR3 nucleotides are TGTGCCAGCAGCCAAGGAGACAGGACGGAGTGGCCCCAGCATTTT.

This clonotype turned up a few times. The chain couples TRBV5-1 to TRBJ2-1; TRBD1 agrees at 7 bases. CDR1 SGHRS and CDR2 YFSETQ come from the germline V gene. The CDR3 is 17 residues long. Trimming removed 4 bases from V and 0 bases from J; junction bases left unmatched: 10. The CDR3 here is CASSLYPTGASYNEQFF. The CDR3, as DNA: TGCGCCAGCAGCCTATACCCCACAGGGGCCTCCTACAATGAGCAGTTCTTC.

The chain carries TRBV27 and TRBJ2-3, with D perhaps TRBD2 (6 bases). The CDR3 is 14 amino acids. The V end was cut by 6 bases, the J end by 5 bases, with 15 bases between. Germline CDR1 is MNHEY and CDR2 is SMNVEV (reference sequence). The CDR3 DNA follows: TGTGCCAGCAGACCGGGACTGAGACGAGATACGCAGTATTTT. Protein product: CASRPGLRRDTQYF.

Many counts were recorded for this clonotype. V and J are TRBV11-2 and TRBJ1-2; TRBD1 matches at 7 bases. In germline, CDR1 is SGHAT, CDR2 FQNNGV. The CDR3 has 14 residues. Trimming cost V 5 bases and J 5 bases; bases outside gene matches: 8. The CDR3 region has the DNA TGTGCCAGCAGCCCCAGACAGGGCGGGTATGGCTACACCTTC. Translation gives CASSPRQGGYGYTF.